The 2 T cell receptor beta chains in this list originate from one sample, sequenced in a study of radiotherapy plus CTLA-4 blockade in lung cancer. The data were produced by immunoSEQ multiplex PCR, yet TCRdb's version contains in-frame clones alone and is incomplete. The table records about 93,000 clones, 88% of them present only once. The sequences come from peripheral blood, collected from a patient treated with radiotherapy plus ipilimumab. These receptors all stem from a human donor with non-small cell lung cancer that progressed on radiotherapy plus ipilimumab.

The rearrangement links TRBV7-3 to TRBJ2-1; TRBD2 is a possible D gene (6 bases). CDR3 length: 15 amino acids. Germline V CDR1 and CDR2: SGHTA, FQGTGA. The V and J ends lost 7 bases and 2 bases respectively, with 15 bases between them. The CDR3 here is CASTLIPGAYNEQFF. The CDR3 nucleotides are TGTGCCAGCACCCTTATTCCGGGGGCCTACAATGAGCAGTTCTTC.

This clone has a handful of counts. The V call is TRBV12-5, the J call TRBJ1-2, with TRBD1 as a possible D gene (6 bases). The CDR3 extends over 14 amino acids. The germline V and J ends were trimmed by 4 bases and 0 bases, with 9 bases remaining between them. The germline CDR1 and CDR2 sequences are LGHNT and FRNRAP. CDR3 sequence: CASGSSGANYGYTF. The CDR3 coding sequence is TGTGCTAGTGGTTCCTCAGGGGCTAACTATGGCTACACCTTC.